A single sample gave rise to the 17 T cell receptor beta chains below, sequenced in a study of T cell responses to AZD1222 COVID-19 vaccine. Generated by immunoSEQ multiplex PCR, the TCRdb table keeps only in-frame clones and is missing some. This sample has tens of thousands of clones, with 90% found just once. Material: peripheral blood, obtained on day 0 of AZD1222 vaccination. The receptors were sampled from an adult in good health.

The V call is TRBV21-1, the J call TRBJ2-7. TRBV21-1 is shown as a pseudogene. This CDR3 has 14 residues. The CDR3 here is CASSKARGDYEQYF. The CDR3 coding sequence is TGTGCCAGCAGCAAAGCGCGAGGGGACTACGAGCAGTACTTC.

The chain links TRBV12-3 or TRBV12-4 to TRBJ2-1; 9 positions match TRBD1. V dropped 6 bases and J dropped 6; count of bases not matched to a gene: 3. The CDR3 totals 13 residues. The CDR3 protein is CASRPTGGNEQFF. The CDR3, as DNA: TGTGCCAGCAGACCGACAGGGGGCAATGAGCAGTTCTTC.

This clone was seen only once. The chain combines TRBV24-1 with TRBJ2-1; the D gene is possibly TRBD1 (5 bases). Germline lookup yields CDR1 KGHDR and CDR2 SFDVKD. The germline V and J ends were trimmed by 3 bases and 1 base, with 12 bases remaining between them. The CDR3 is 16 residues long. CDR3 sequence reads: CATSDSRQGSYNEQFF. CDR3 nucleotides: TGTGCCACCAGTGATAGCAGGCAGGGATCCTACAATGAGCAGTTCTTC.

The chain couples TRBV6-1 to TRBJ1-1, with D perhaps TRBD1 (6 bases). CDR3 length equals 15 residues. CDR1 and CDR2 (germline): MNHNS, SASEGT. Trimming stripped 3 bases from V and 1 base from J, with 12 bases between. CDR3 sequence: CASSETGASNTEAFF. In nucleotides, the CDR3 is TGTGCCAGCAGTGAGACAGGTGCCTCGAACACTGAAGCTTTCTTT.

The chain uses TRBV5-8 and TRBJ2-3, with 7 bases lining up with TRBD1. Germline trimming cut 2 bases from V and 3 bases from J; bases unmatched to any gene: 3. This CDR3 contains 14 residues. CDR1 and CDR2 from the germline V gene are SGHTS and YDEGEE. CDR3 amino acids: CASSFDRATDTQYF. The CDR3 nucleotides are TGTGCCAGCAGCTTTGACAGGGCGACAGATACGCAGTATTTT.

The chain employs TRBV19 and TRBJ1-3; D gene ambiguous. Trimming took off 5 bases at V and 4 bases at J, with 9 bases between the two ends. The germline gives CDR1 LNHDA, CDR2 SQIVND (reference sequence). This CDR3 has 13 residues. Here the CDR3 DNA reads TGTGCCAGTAGTCCCGCCCGGGGAAACACCATATATTTT. Translation: CASSPARGNTIYF.

The rearrangement uses TRBV5-1 and TRBJ1-4; D call uncertain. There are 16 residues in the CDR3. V was cut by 4 bases and J by 0 bases, with 13 bases left in between. CDR1 SGHRS and CDR2 YFSETQ come from the germline V gene. CDR3 in DNA: TGCGCCAGCAGCATCGAACCTACCGCAACTAATGAAAAACTGTTTTTT. Encoded protein: CASSIEPTATNEKLFF.

The chain is built from TRBV18 and TRBJ1-3; D is ambiguous. Trimming took off 1 base at V and 0 bases at J, with 7 bases between the two ends. Germline lookup yields CDR1 KGHSH and CDR2 LQKENI. The CDR3 sequence is 15 residues long. In DNA form, the CDR3 reads TGTGCCAGCTCACCACAGGACCCCTCTGGAAACACCATATATTTT. Amino acids: CASSPQDPSGNTIYF.

This chain uses TRBV4-3 with TRBJ2-3, with a tentative D call TRBD2 (7 bases). The CDR3 spans 19 residues. Trimming pared 1 base from V and 1 base from J, leaving 21 bases between. Germline V gives CDR1 LGHNA, CDR2 YSLEER. CDR3 sequence: CASSQAVGGGQPRTDTQYF. The CDR3 DNA reads as TGCGCCAGCAGCCAAGCGGTTGGCGGGGGCCAACCTCGCACAGATACGCAGTATTTT.

The rearrangement uses TRBV5-4 and TRBJ1-1, with D possibly matching TRBD1 (5 bases). Germline CDR1 and CDR2: SGHNT and YYREEE (reference sequence). Trimming removed 4 bases at V and 4 bases at J, with 11 bases between. The CDR3 runs 13 residues. CDR3: CASSARQFTEAFF. In DNA, the CDR3 is TGTGCCAGCAGCGCAAGACAGTTCACTGAAGCTTTCTTT.

V gene TRBV6-5 combines with J gene TRBJ1-5; maybe TRBD1 (5 bases). Trimming removed 5 bases from V and 6 bases from J, with 17 bases in between. The CDR3 loop spans 15 amino acids. Per germline, CDR1 MNHEY and CDR2 SVGAGI. The CDR3 DNA is TGTGCCAGCAGTCGAGGGAGCTCGGGGCCTCAGCCCCAGCATTTT. Its protein product is CASSRGSSGPQPQHF.

V gene TRBV5-4 combines with J gene TRBJ2-7; 11 bases agree with TRBD1. The CDR3 sequence is 13 residues long. J lost 5 bases, V lost 6 bases, and 4 bases had no gene match. Looked up from germline, CDR1 is SGHNT and CDR2 is YYREEE (reference sequence). This CDR3 reads CASKDRGRDEQYF. The CDR3 DNA sequence: TGTGCCAGCAAGGACAGGGGGCGCGACGAGCAGTACTTC.

The chain is built from TRBV10-3 and TRBJ2-7; 11 bases line up with TRBD2. V shed 5 bases and J 0 bases; nucleotides not matched to a gene: 3. The CDR3 covers 15 residues. Germline V gene data show CDR1 as ENHRY and CDR2 as SYGVKD. The CDR3 loop reads CAISSSGGSSYEQYF. CDR3 DNA sequence: TGTGCCATCAGTTCTAGCGGGGGGAGCTCCTACGAGCAGTACTTC.

The rearrangement uses TRBV5-4 and TRBJ1-1; the match to TRBD1 covers 7 bases. Germline assignment: CDR1 SGHNT and CDR2 YYREEE (reference sequence). Germline trimming cut 2 bases from V and 7 bases from J; bases unmatched to any gene: 11. The CDR3 covers 15 residues. The CDR3 here is CASSFEQGRYGEAFF. In nucleotides, the CDR3 is TGTGCCAGCAGCTTCGAACAGGGGAGATACGGTGAAGCTTTCTTT.

CDR3 region: CASSLIRGWGEAFF. The DNA of the CDR3 is TGTGCCAGCAGCTTAATTAGGGGATGGGGTGAAGCTTTCTTT. This chain joins TRBV7-3 and TRBJ1-1, with D possibly matching TRBD1 (5 bases). V dropped 1 base and J dropped 7 bases, with 13 bases sitting between them. This CDR3 has 14 residues. Germline lookup yields CDR1 SGHTA and CDR2 FQGTGA. Complete variable domain (other parts from reference TRBV7-3 and TRBJ1-1): GAGVSQTPSNKVTEKGKYVELRCDPISGHTALYWYRQSLGQGPEFLIYFQGTGAADDSGLPNDRFFAVRPEGSVSTLKIQRTERGDSAVYLCASSLIRGWGEAFFGQGTRLTVV.

V gene TRBV10-3 combines with J gene TRBJ2-2; 15 nucleotides agree with TRBD2. Germline assignment: CDR1 ENHRY and CDR2 SYGVKD. The CDR3 extends over 18 amino acids. V lost 3 bases to trimming and J lost 4 bases; unmatched junction nucleotides: 6. The CDR3 region is CAISEGLAGGPGTGELFF. The CDR3 DNA follows: TGTGCCATCAGTGAAGGACTAGCGGGGGGGCCTGGCACCGGGGAGCTGTTTTTT.

This sequence joins TRBV28 and TRBJ1-1, with 8 bases identical to TRBD1. The V segment lost 5 bases and the J segment 4 bases; nucleotides outside the gene matches: 12. The CDR3 length is 16 residues. CDR1 and CDR2 (germline): MDHEN, SYDVKM. The CDR3 loop is CASSGTGRNVGTEAFF. In nucleotides, the CDR3 is TGTGCCAGCAGTGGGACAGGCCGTAATGTTGGCACTGAAGCTTTCTTT.